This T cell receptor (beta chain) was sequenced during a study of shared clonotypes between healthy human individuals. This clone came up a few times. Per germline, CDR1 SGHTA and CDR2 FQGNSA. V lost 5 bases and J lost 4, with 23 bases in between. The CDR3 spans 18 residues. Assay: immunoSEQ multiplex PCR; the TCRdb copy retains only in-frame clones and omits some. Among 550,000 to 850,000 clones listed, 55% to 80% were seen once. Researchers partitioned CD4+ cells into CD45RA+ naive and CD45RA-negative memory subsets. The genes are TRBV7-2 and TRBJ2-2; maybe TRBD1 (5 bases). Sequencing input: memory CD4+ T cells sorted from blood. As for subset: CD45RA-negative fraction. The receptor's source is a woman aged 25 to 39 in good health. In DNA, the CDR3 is TGTGCCAGCAGCCAACAACGAGTAGGGGATGATAGCACCGGGGAGCTGTTTTTT. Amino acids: CASSQQRVGDDSTGELFF.